A selection of T cell receptor beta chains follows, all from one sample in a study of OX40 agonist ivuxolimab in advanced cancers. TCRdb's table, derived via immunoSEQ multiplex PCR, lists solely in-frame clones and lacks some. The table has approximately 99,000 clones, around 94% seen once. Sequences were derived from CD4+ or CD8+ T cells sorted from blood, sampled in a trial of the OX40 agonist ivuxolimab. Source of these receptors: an adult with an advanced solid tumor such as melanoma, head and neck, liver or kidney cancer. Both conserved end residues are part of each CDR3. The order of the fields is J gene, clone size, V gene, CDR3 length, D gene, CDR3 protein, CDR3 DNA. The D gene is left open where the match is weak. A row's size may be missing; if present it is once, few, many or a size class.

>TRBJ1-5|-|TRBV18|16|TRBD1
CASSTPYRGINQPQHF
TGTGCCAGCTCAACACCCTACAGGGGCATCAATCAGCCCCAGCATTTT
>TRBJ1-5|-|TRBV2|14|TRBD1
CASRGTGGIQPQHF
TGTGCCAGCAGAGGGACAGGGGGCATTCAGCCCCAGCATTTT
>TRBJ2-2|-|TRBV7-8|16|TRBD2
CASSSISSGGRGELFF
TGTGCCAGCAGTTCTATTTCCAGCGGGGGTAGAGGGGAGCTGTTTTTT
>TRBJ1-2|-|TRBV28|12|TRBD1
CASTDRVHGYTF
TGTGCCAGCACTGACAGGGTCCATGGCTACACCTTC
>TRBJ2-1|-|TRBV9|14|-
CASGPAGSYNEQFF
TGTGCCAGCGGTCCGGCAGGTTCCTACAATGAGCAGTTCTTC
>TRBJ2-1|-|TRBV12-5|18|-
CASGLVLVPRTSYNEQFF
TGTGCTAGTGGTTTGGTACTAGTTCCCAGAACAAGCTACAATGAGCAGTTCTTC
>TRBJ1-2|-|TRBV9|12|-
CASSSRTVGYTF
TGTGCCAGCAGCTCCCGGACAGTGGGCTACACCTTC
>TRBJ2-7|-|TRBV7-8|18|TRBD1
CASSLRSSGQGSSYEQYF
TGTGCCAGCAGCCTCCGATCCTCCGGACAGGGATCCTCCTACGAGCAGTACTTC
>TRBJ1-5|-|TRBV30|14|TRBD1
CAWGGQGGNQPQHF
TGTGCCTGGGGAGGACAGGGTGGCAATCAGCCCCAGCATTTT
>TRBJ1-3|-|TRBV5-1|14|-
CASSRGSSGNTIYF
TGCGCCAGCAGCCGGGGAAGTTCTGGAAACACCATATATTTT
>TRBJ2-2|-|TRBV7-3|16|-
CASSSPGLRGTGELFF
TGTGCCAGCAGCTCCCCGGGACTCCGGGGCACCGGGGAGCTGTTTTTT
>TRBJ2-7|-|TRBV7-2|13|TRBD2
CASSLVAGGEQYF
TGTGCCAGCAGCTTAGTAGCGGGGGGCGAGCAGTACTTC
>TRBJ2-5|-|TRBV7-2|15|TRBD1
CASSLAGTGQETQYF
TGTGCCAGCAGCTTAGCGGGGACAGGTCAAGAGACCCAGTACTTC
>TRBJ1-4|-|TRBV6-1|14|-
CASRGAAPSEKLFF
TGTGCCAGCCGCGGCGCAGCCCCGAGTGAAAAACTGTTTTTT
>TRBJ1-1|-|TRBV28|16|-
CASSHSLGRENTEAFF
TGTGCCAGCAGCCACTCCCTAGGGCGGGAGAACACTGAAGCTTTCTTT
>TRBJ1-1|few|TRBV11-1|13|-
CASSPTDGAKAFF
TGTGCCAGCAGCCCGACCGACGGGGCAAAAGCTTTCTTT
>TRBJ1-2|once|TRBV28|15|-
CASTGAALRNYGYTF
TGTGCCAGCACGGGGGCAGCCCTCCGAAACTATGGCTACACCTTC
>TRBJ1-5|-|TRBV30|14|-
CAWSSTISVPPQHF
TGTGCCTGGAGTTCCACGATATCTGTCCCGCCCCAGCATTTT
>TRBJ1-5|-|TRBV7-2|16|-
CASSLTSRDWGHPQHF
TGTGCCAGCAGCTTAACGTCTCGGGACTGGGGGCACCCCCAGCATTTT
>TRBJ1-6|-|TRBV27|14|TRBD1
CASSLRQGYSPLHF
TGTGCCAGCAGTTTAAGACAGGGGTATTCACCCCTCCACTTT
>TRBJ1-4|-|TRBV7-8|17|-
CASSLGDWSRAPEKLFF
TGTGCCAGCAGCTTAGGAGACTGGAGCAGGGCACCTGAAAAACTGTTTTTT
>TRBJ2-5|-|TRBV7-2|13|TRBD2
CASSVGLIETQYF
TGTGCCAGCAGCGTGGGACTAATAGAGACCCAGTACTTC
>TRBJ2-5|-|TRBV5-5|15|TRBD1
CASSSWVGQPKGQYF
TGTGCCAGCAGCTCTTGGGTGGGACAGCCCAAAGGCCAGTACTTC
>TRBJ2-1|-|TRBV6-6|14|TRBD1
CASSRQGAGNEQFF
TGTGCCAGCAGTCGACAGGGGGCGGGCAATGAGCAGTTCTTC
>TRBJ2-3|-|TRBV7-2|12|-
CASSLVKDTQYF
TGTGCCAGCAGCTTAGTGAAAGATACGCAGTATTTT
>TRBJ1-2|-|TRBV28|15|-
CASSLQGREGYGYTF
TGTGCCAGCAGTTTACAGGGGAGAGAGGGCTATGGCTACACCTTC
>TRBJ1-2|-|TRBV27|15|-
CASRPTGMPNYGYTF
TGTGCCAGCAGACCTACAGGGATGCCTAACTATGGCTACACCTTC
>TRBJ2-5|-|TRBV27|15|TRBD2
CASAGTSGIQETQYF
TGTGCCAGCGCCGGGACTAGCGGGATTCAAGAGACCCAGTACTTC
>TRBJ2-1|-|TRBV6-5|16|-
CASSSYGPTSYNEQFF
TGTGCCAGCAGTTCGTATGGACCGACGTCCTACAATGAGCAGTTCTTC
>TRBJ1-2|-|TRBV9|13|-
CASSAPPPYGYTF
TGTGCCAGCAGCGCGCCTCCTCCTTATGGCTACACCTTC
>TRBJ2-3|-|TRBV15|11|-
CATSYTDTQYF
TGTGCCACCAGCTACACAGATACGCAGTATTTT
>TRBJ2-2|-|TRBV19|15|-
CASSGRIGHTGELFF
TGTGCCAGTAGTGGGCGGATAGGGCACACCGGGGAGCTGTTTTTT
>TRBJ1-3|-|TRBV27|16|TRBD1
CASGRDRGTSGNTIYF
TGTGCCAGCGGACGGGACAGGGGAACCTCTGGAAACACCATATATTTT
>TRBJ1-6|-|TRBV5-6|15|-
CASSTRTRDNSPLHF
TGTGCCAGCAGCACCCGGACAAGGGATAATTCACCCCTCCATTTT
>TRBJ1-4|-|TRBV11-2|15|-
CASSLVGQGHEKLFF
TGTGCCAGCAGCTTAGTAGGTCAGGGTCATGAAAAACTGTTTTTT
>TRBJ2-3|-|TRBV5-4|16|TRBD2
CASSKFSGGRTDTQYF
TGTGCCAGCAGCAAGTTTAGCGGGGGGCGCACAGATACGCAGTATTTT
>TRBJ2-3|-|TRBV4-3|15|-
CASAPQGGHGDTQYF
TGCGCCAGCGCACCGCAGGGGGGGCACGGAGATACGCAGTATTTT
>TRBJ2-2|-|TRBV7-2|17|-
CASSLARGKIGTGELFF
TGTGCCAGCAGCTTAGCGAGGGGAAAAATCGGGACCGGGGAGCTGTTTTTT
>TRBJ2-2|-|TRBV7-2|16|TRBD2
CASSSHRGGRTGELFF
TGTGCCAGCAGCTCCCATCGCGGGGGACGCACCGGGGAGCTGTTTTTT
>TRBJ1-3|-|TRBV6-5|12|-
CASSQRGNTIYF
TGTGCCAGCAGCCAGAGGGGTAACACCATATATTTT
>TRBJ2-7|-|TRBV14|14|-
CASSRSKGHYEQYF
TGTGCCAGCAGCCGAAGTAAGGGTCACTACGAGCAGTACTTC
>TRBJ1-2|few|TRBV19|13|-
CASSEGQDYGYTF
TGTGCCAGTAGTGAGGGACAAGACTATGGCTACACCTTC
>TRBJ2-5|-|TRBV7-7|14|TRBD1
CASSSSRGRETQYF
TGTGCTAGCAGCTCTTCCAGGGGGCGGGAGACCCAGTACTTC
>TRBJ1-1|once|TRBV10-3|14|-
CAIMPSAGNTEAFF
TGTGCCATTATGCCGTCTGCGGGGAACACTGAAGCTTTCTTT
>TRBJ2-7|-|TRBV30|17|-
CAWSVRLEGAGVHEQYF
TGTGCCTGGAGTGTACGATTAGAGGGGGCGGGAGTCCACGAGCAGTACTTC
>TRBJ2-7|once|TRBV9|15|TRBD1
CASSGPGTGVYEQYF
TGTGCCAGCAGCGGACCCGGGACAGGGGTGTACGAGCAGTACTTC
>TRBJ1-4|once|TRBV7-2|15|-
CASSFGPELNEKLFF
TGTGCCAGCAGCTTCGGGCCGGAGTTAAATGAAAAACTGTTTTTT
>TRBJ2-7|-|TRBV10-3|14|-
CASRPEPGTYEQYF
TGTGCCAGTCGGCCGGAACCCGGCACCTACGAGCAGTACTTC
>TRBJ1-2|-|TRBV7-3|13|-
CASSLGPDYGYTF
TGTGCCAGCAGCTTAGGCCCGGACTATGGCTACACCTTC
>TRBJ2-3|-|TRBV27|14|-
CASSPRPTSPRKYF
TGTGCCAGCAGTCCGCGCCCCACTTCGCCTCGGAAGTATTTT
>TRBJ1-4|-|TRBV11-2|14|TRBD1
CASSTDRGNEKLFF
TGTGCCAGCAGCACTGACAGGGGGAATGAAAAACTGTTTTTT
>TRBJ2-2|-|TRBV7-2|15|-
CASSLGGLNTGELFF
TGTGCCAGCAGCTTAGGAGGGCTCAACACCGGGGAGCTGTTTTTT